These 18 T cell receptor beta chains were sequenced from one sample in a study of post-analysis software for immune sequencing data. Study outcomes and limitations: Elevated frequency relative to controls characterized four or five TRBV segments in patients, TRBV5-6, TRBV5-1 and TRBV20-1 among them.

Unique molecular identifiers were built into the TCR beta cDNA libraries. TCRdb used MiXCR to reprocess the PCR reads, holding one entry per CDR3 protein. The sample includes some 690,000 distinct CDR3 sequences, 55% to 70% of them seen just once. Which antigens these TCRs recognize remains unknown. Specimen: blood. The receptor source for this set is a girl aged 2-10 years with multiple sclerosis.

The V call is TRBV6-1, the J call TRBJ2-5, with D tentatively TRBD2 (7 bases). From germline, CDR1 is MNHNS and CDR2 SASEGT. V was cut by 7 bases and J by 5 bases, with 26 bases left in between. This CDR3 is 17 amino acids long. The CDR3 sequence: CASTKGGRTRLWETQYF. CDR3 DNA: TGTGCCAGCACTAAGGGGGGGCGGACTAGGCTTTGGGAGACCCAGTACTTC.

Only a few counts were recorded for this clonotype. The rearrangement joins TRBV7-8 to TRBJ2-3; D possibly matches TRBD1 or TRBD2 (5 bases each). CDR3 size: 15 residues. Germline lookup yields CDR1 SGHVS and CDR2 FQNEAQ. V was trimmed by 1 base and J by 0 bases, leaving 8 bases between them. The CDR3 reads CASSLVEGSTDTQYF. The CDR3 DNA sequence: TGTGCCAGCAGCTTAGTCGAGGGGAGCACAGATACGCAGTATTTT.

The rearrangement links TRBV10-2 to TRBJ1-4; a weak D match, TRBD1 (6 bases). The germline V gene encodes CDR1 WSHSY and CDR2 SAAADI. CDR3 size: 15 residues. V was cut by 2 bases and J by 3 bases, with 10 bases left in between. The CDR3 protein is CASSETGTANEKLFF. The CDR3 nucleotides are TGCGCCAGCAGTGAGACAGGGACCGCTAATGAAAAACTGTTTTTT.

V usage is TRBV2 and J usage is TRBJ1-6; D may be TRBD1 (5 bases). This CDR3 region has 13 residues. Germline CDR1 reads SNHLY; CDR2 reads FYNNEI. Trimming removed 11 bases at V and 7 bases at J, with 15 bases between. CDR3 loop: CASAGRWNSPLHF. The CDR3 DNA reads as TGTGCCTCAGCGGGACGGTGGAATTCACCCCTCCACTTT.

This clonotype was recorded a few times. CDR3 sequence: CASTPGQGNYGYTF. CDR3 coding DNA: TGTGCCAGCACTCCGGGACAGGGAAACTATGGCTACACCTTC. The V call is TRBV2, the J call TRBJ1-2, with 9 bases fitting TRBD1. Per germline, CDR1 SNHLY and CDR2 FYNNEI. V lost 7 bases to trimming and J lost 2 bases; unmatched junction nucleotides: 5. CDR3 length: 14 residues.

In its sample, this clonotype was seen a few times. This rearrangement joins TRBV5-6 to TRBJ2-7; D perhaps matches TRBD1 (6 bases). V was clipped by 4 bases and J by 0 bases, with 14 bases between them. Germline V gene data show CDR1 as SGHDT and CDR2 as YYEEEE. The CDR3 totals 15 residues. CDR3 bases: TGTGCCAGCAGCCTGGCCAGGGACATCTCCTACGAGCAGTACTTC. This translates into CASSLARDISYEQYF.

The gene calls are TRBV7-2 and TRBJ2-1; the match to TRBD2 covers 9 bases. The CDR3 spans 13 residues. V was pared by 1 base and J by 15 bases, with 7 bases of the junction left unmatched. The germline V gene has CDR1 SGHTA and CDR2 FQGNSA. The CDR3 nucleotides read TGTGCCAGCAGCTTAGGAGGGCGGGAGGGAATGTTCTTC. Amino acids: CASSLGGREGMFF. Looking up the rest from reference TRBV7-2 and TRBJ2-1 gives the full variable domain: GAGVSQSPSNKVTEKGKDVELRCDPISGHTALYWYRQSLGQGLEFLIYFQGNSAPDKSGLPSDRFSAERTGGSVSTLTIQRTQQEDSAVYLCASSLGGREGMFFGPGTRLTVL.

The chain joins TRBV20-1 to TRBJ2-1, with 9 bases lining up with TRBD1. After removal of 6 bases from V and 3 bases from J, the junction contained 3 bases not matched to a gene. CDR3 length: 13 amino acids. Germline V gives CDR1 DFQATT, CDR2 SNEGSKA (reference sequence). CDR3 bases: TGCAGTGCCAGGACAGGGGTCTACAATGAGCAGTTCTTC. Amino acid sequence: CSARTGVYNEQFF.

The chain is built from TRBV7-2 and TRBJ2-1, with D possibly called TRBD1 or TRBD2 (6 bases each). Looked up from germline, CDR1 is SGHTA and CDR2 is FQGNSA. Deletions cut 5 bases from V and 2 bases from J, with 10 bases between. The CDR3 length is 14 residues. In nucleotides, the CDR3 is TGTGCCAGCAGCCCAAGGGGGGCCTACAATGAGCAGTTCTTC. This translates into CASSPRGAYNEQFF.

This sequence joins TRBV12-3 or TRBV12-4 and TRBJ2-7; perhaps D is TRBD1 or TRBD2 (5 bases each). Trimming removed 6 bases from V and 1 base from J, with 22 bases in between. The CDR3 contains 17 residues. The CDR3 DNA sequence: TGTGCCAGCAGCTTTTCCCTCACCGGGACCGCTTCCTACGAGCAGTACTTC. Translating it yields CASSFSLTGTASYEQYF.

DNA for the CDR3: TGCAGTGCCCTCGAAGAGACCCAGTACTTC. It encodes CSALEETQYF. The rearrangement uses TRBV20-1 and TRBJ2-5, with D hard to call. In germline, CDR1 is DFQATT, CDR2 SNEGSKA (reference sequence). The CDR3 is made up of 10 amino acids. V dropped 6 bases and J dropped 3 bases, with 5 bases sitting between them.

The gene calls are TRBV12-3 or TRBV12-4 and TRBJ1-2; TRBD1 is a possible D gene (5 bases). Trimming took 3 bases from V and 4 from J, leaving 12 bases between them. The CDR3 loop spans 14 amino acids. CDR3 DNA: TGTGCCAGCAGTTTTCAGGGCAGCGCCTATGGCTACACCTTC. This sequence encodes CASSFQGSAYGYTF.

CDR3 protein: CASSLPGTGDVDTQYF. The CDR3 DNA is TGTGCCAGCAGCTTACCCGGGACTGGAGACGTCGATACGCAGTATTTT. The chain joins TRBV5-5 to TRBJ2-3, with D possibly being TRBD2 (6 bases). Germline V lookup: CDR1 SGHKS, CDR2 YYEKEE (reference sequence). The CDR3 spans 16 residues. V was shortened by 2 bases and J by 6 bases, with 19 bases between the two germline ends.

The chain carries TRBV5-6 and TRBJ2-7; 7 nucleotides line up with TRBD1. The CDR3 is 14 residues long. Per the germline V gene, CDR1 is SGHDT and CDR2 is YYEEEE. V trimming: 4 bases; J trimming: 0 bases; junction bases outside the gene matches: 4. The CDR3 sequence is CASSDWDSSYEQYF. In DNA form, the CDR3 reads TGTGCCAGCAGCGACTGGGACAGCTCCTACGAGCAGTACTTC.

This clonotype has only a few counts. This chain links TRBV5-1 with TRBJ2-1; 12 bases map to TRBD2. J was trimmed by 10 bases and V by 0 bases; bases with no gene match: 11. The CDR3 consists of 17 residues. From germline, CDR1 is SGHRS and CDR2 YFSETQ. Here the CDR3 reads CASSLASRLAGGEEQFF. CDR3 bases: TGCGCCAGCAGCTTGGCGTCTCGTCTAGCGGGAGGGGAAGAGCAGTTCTTC.

The chain has TRBV6-2 or TRBV6-3 and TRBJ2-5; TRBD1 matches 8 bases. V shed 5 bases and J 5 bases; nucleotides not matched to a gene: 7. The CDR3 consists of 14 residues. Germline-derived CDR1 and CDR2 are MNHEY and SVGEGT. CDR3 bases: TGTGCCAGCAGTCAGGACAGGGTAGTCGAGACCCAGTACTTC. It is translated as CASSQDRVVETQYF.

This rearrangement joins TRBV12-3 or TRBV12-4 to TRBJ2-1; TRBD2 matches 12 bases. The V and J ends lost 1 base and 3 bases, in that order; junction bases with no gene match: 13. This CDR3 region has 20 residues. The CDR3 coding sequence is TGTGCCAGCAGTTTAGGGGGACTAGCGGGCTGTGCCCAGGGCTACAATGAGCAGTTCTTC. Protein sequence: CASSLGGLAGCAQGYNEQFF.

The chain has TRBV12-3 or TRBV12-4 and TRBJ1-2; 8 bases line up with TRBD1. The CDR3 length is 19 residues. V shed 5 bases and J 0 bases; nucleotides not matched to a gene: 17. CDR3 bases: TGTGCCAGCAGTCGATGGGGACAGGAAAGGCTATTATCTAACTATGGCTACACCTTC. Protein product: CASSRWGQERLLSNYGYTF.